This TCR beta chain was identified in a study of T cells of healthy individuals. This clonotype was found many times. TCRdb re-called the 5' RACE reads with MiXCR, one entry per CDR3 protein. The sample carries about 53,000 distinct CDR3 sequences, roughly 15% recorded once. The clonotype comes from a human donor in good health.

CDR3 sequence reads: CASSSGSSRSTDTQYF. The CDR3 DNA reads as TGTGCCAGCAGCTCGGGCTCTTCTCGGAGCACAGATACGCAGTATTTT. The rearrangement joins TRBV7-6 to TRBJ2-3, with D uncertain. CDR1 and CDR2 from the germline V gene are SGHVS and FNYEAQ. V was shortened by 4 bases and J by 0 bases, with 14 bases between the two germline ends. This CDR3 spans 16 amino acids.